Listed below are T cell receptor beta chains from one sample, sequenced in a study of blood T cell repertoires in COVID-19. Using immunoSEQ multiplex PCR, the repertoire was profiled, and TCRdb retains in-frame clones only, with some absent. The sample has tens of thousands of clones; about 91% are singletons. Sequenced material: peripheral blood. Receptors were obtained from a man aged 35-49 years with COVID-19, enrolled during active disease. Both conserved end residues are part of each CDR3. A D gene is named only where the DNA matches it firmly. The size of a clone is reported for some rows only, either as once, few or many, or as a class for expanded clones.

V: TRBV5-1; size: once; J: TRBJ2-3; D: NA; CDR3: CASSPPQEGQSTDTQYF; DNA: TGCGCCAGCAGCCCCCCCCAGGAGGGACAGAGCACAGATACGCAGTATTTT
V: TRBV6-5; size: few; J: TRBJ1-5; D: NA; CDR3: CASSRTGQSNQPQHF; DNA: TGTGCCAGCAGTCGGACCGGACAGAGCAATCAGCCCCAGCATTTT
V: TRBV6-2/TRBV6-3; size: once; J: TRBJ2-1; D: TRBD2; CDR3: CASSKAGTGDEQFF; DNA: TGTGCCAGCAGTAAAGCGGGGACGGGCGATGAGCAGTTCTTC
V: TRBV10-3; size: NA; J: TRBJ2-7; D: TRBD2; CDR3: CAISGAGTPHEQYF; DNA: TGTGCCATCAGTGGAGCGGGGACGCCCCACGAGCAGTACTTC
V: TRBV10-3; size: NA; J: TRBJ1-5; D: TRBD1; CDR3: CATADRPGNQPQHF; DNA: TGTGCCACCGCGGACAGGCCCGGCAATCAGCCCCAGCATTTT
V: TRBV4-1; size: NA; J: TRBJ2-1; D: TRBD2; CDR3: CASSQDFRGGAYNEQFF; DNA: TGCGCCAGCAGCCAAGATTTCCGCGGGGGGGCATACAATGAGCAGTTCTTC
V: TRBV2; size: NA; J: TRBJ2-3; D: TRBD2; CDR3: CASSVERGGVTQYF; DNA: TGTGCCAGCAGTGTAGAGCGGGGTGGTGTTACGCAGTATTTT
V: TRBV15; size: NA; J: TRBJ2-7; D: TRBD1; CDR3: CATSDRGNEQYF; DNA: TGTGCCACCAGCGACAGGGGGAACGAGCAGTACTTC
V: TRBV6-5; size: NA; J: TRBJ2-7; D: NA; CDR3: CASSYKGDEQYF; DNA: TGTGCCAGCAGTTACAAGGGAGACGAGCAGTACTTC
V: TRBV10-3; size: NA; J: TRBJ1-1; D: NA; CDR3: CAISYEEGQANTEAFF; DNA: TGTGCCATCAGTTACGAGGAGGGCCAGGCGAACACTGAAGCTTTCTTT
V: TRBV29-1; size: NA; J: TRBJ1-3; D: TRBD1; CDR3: CSVWRDSGNTIYF; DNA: TGCAGCGTTTGGAGGGACAGTGGAAACACCATATATTTT
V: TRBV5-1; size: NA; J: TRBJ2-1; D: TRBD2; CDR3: CASSTTSGSRNEQFF; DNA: TGCGCCAGCAGCACCACTAGCGGGAGCAGGAATGAGCAGTTCTTC
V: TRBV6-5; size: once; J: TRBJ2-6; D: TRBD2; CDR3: CASSSGGGANVLTF; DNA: TGTGCCAGCAGTTCGGGAGGGGGGGCCAACGTCCTGACTTTC